This passage covers 18 T cell receptor beta chains from one sample sequenced in a study of molecular identifiers for immune sequencing clone quantification. In TCRdb, the PCR reads were re-called with MiXCR into one record per CDR3 protein. In the table there are 60,000 to 70,000 distinct CDR3 sequences, about a sixth of which are singletons. Sequencing used naive CD8+ T cells from blood, with Jurkat cell RNA spiked in. The subset: FACS-sorted CD8+CD4-CCR7+CD45RA+ naive T cells. Source of these receptors: a human donor in good health. Some libraries in this study had Jurkat cell RNA spiked in.

About this clonotype: This may be a read error: a much more frequent sequence differs by one nucleotide. The rearrangement links TRBV13 to TRBJ2-7; TRBD1 aligns across 7 bases. V lost 5 bases, J lost 1 base, and 14 bases stayed unmatched. The CDR3 runs 17 residues. Germline V lookup: CDR1 PRHDT, CDR2 FYEKMQ (reference sequence). The CDR3 region has the DNA TGTGCCAGCAGCCTAGTCGTCGGCAGGGGGTTATCCTACGAGCAGTACTTC. Translating it yields CASSLVVGRGLSYEQYF. The full variable domain, its missing parts supplied by reference TRBV13 and TRBJ2-7, is AAGVIQSPRHLIKEKRETATLKCYPIPRHDTVYWYQQGPGQDPQFLISFYEKMQSDKGSIPDRFSAQQFSDYHSELNMSSLELGDSALYFCASSLVVGRGLSYEQYFGPGTRLTVT.

This rearrangement joins TRBV7-9 to TRBJ2-7, with D possibly TRBD2 on 6 matching bases. Germline V gene sequence: CDR1 SEHNR, CDR2 FQNEAQ (reference sequence). V was shortened by 5 bases and J by 2 bases, with 19 bases between the two germline ends. This CDR3 comprises 16 residues. As DNA, the CDR3 is TGTGCCAGCAGCCATTTAGGGAGCGGGTTAGCCTACGAGCAGTACTTC. Amino acid sequence: CASSHLGSGLAYEQYF.

This clonotype appeared many times. The chain links TRBV20-1 to TRBJ2-7; D may be TRBD1 (7 bases). Per the germline V gene, CDR1 is DFQATT and CDR2 is SNEGSKA (reference sequence). V gave up 0 bases and J gave up 4 bases, with 13 bases separating them. The CDR3 has 14 residues. CDR3 coding DNA: TGCAGTGCTAGAGACGGGCAGGGGGGTTACGAGCAGTACTTC. This gives the protein CSARDGQGGYEQYF.

At least ten counts were recorded for this clonotype. The V and J genes are TRBV6-5 and TRBJ1-4, with 9 nucleotides matching TRBD1. The CDR3 runs to 14 residues. V shed 5 bases, J shed 7 bases, and the junction held 5 bases outside the gene matches. Per germline, CDR1 MNHEY and CDR2 SVGAGI. The CDR3 protein is CASSTGQGFEKLFF. CDR3 sequence (DNA): TGTGCCAGCAGTACAGGACAGGGGTTTGAAAAACTGTTTTTT.

At least ten counts were recorded for this clonotype. The gene calls are TRBV2 and TRBJ1-5; weak D call: TRBD1 (5 bases). Trimming removed 5 bases from V and 5 bases from J, with 16 bases in between. The CDR3 runs to 15 residues. Per the germline V gene, CDR1 is SNHLY and CDR2 is FYNNEI. This CDR3 reads CASSLWGGVDQPQHF. The CDR3 DNA reads as TGTGCCAGCAGTTTATGGGGAGGGGTGGATCAGCCCCAGCATTTT.

About this clonotype: This sequence may be a read error, since a much larger clone differs from it by one base. This chain links TRBV28 with TRBJ2-7; the D call may be TRBD1 or TRBD2 (6 bases each). CDR1 is MDHEN and CDR2 is SYDVKM in the germline V gene. The CDR3 is 15 amino acids. The CDR3 loop is CAGSSRQDYTYEQYF. CDR3 bases: TGTGCCGGCAGTTCTCGACAGGACTACACCTACGAGCAGTACTTC.

V is TRBV12-3 or TRBV12-4 and J is TRBJ1-2; perhaps TRBD1 as D (5 bases). The CDR3 spans 13 residues. V was clipped by 2 bases and J by 3 bases, with 7 bases between them. As DNA, the CDR3 is TGTGCCAGCAGTTTATGGGGGGACTATGGCTACACCTTC. Translating gives CASSLWGDYGYTF.

The chain links TRBV11-2 to TRBJ2-2; possible D gene TRBD2, 6 bases. The CDR3 contains 15 residues. V lost 5 bases and J 1 base, leaving 11 bases between the germline ends. Germline CDR1 reads SGHAT; CDR2 reads FQNNGV. The CDR3 DNA reads TGTGCCAGCAGCCTTTTAGCGGAGAACACCGGGGAGCTGTTTTTT. It encodes CASSLLAENTGELFF. Supplemented by reference TRBV11-2 and TRBJ2-2, the full variable domain reads EAGVAQSPRYKIIEKRQSVAFWCNPISGHATLYWYQQILGQGPKLLIQFQNNGVVDDSQLPKDRFSAERLKGVDSTLKIQPAKLEDSAVYLCASSLLAENTGELFFGEGSRLTVL.

This clonotype was found many times. The rearrangement links TRBV6-2 or TRBV6-3 to TRBJ2-7; D gene uncertain. V lost 7 bases, J lost 0 bases, and 10 bases lay in between. The CDR3 spans 13 residues. The V gene's germline CDR1 is MNHEY and CDR2 SVGEGT. CDR3 sequence: CASTYSSSYEQYF. The CDR3 coding sequence is TGTGCCAGCACCTACAGCAGCTCCTACGAGCAGTACTTC.

This clonotype appeared a few times. Sequence at one end of the junction differs from germline and may be a read error. The chain joins TRBV7-3 to TRBJ2-1, with 7 bases that match TRBD1. The CDR3 spans 15 residues. Germline CDR1 is SGHTA and CDR2 is FQGTGA. The CDR3 nucleotides read TGTGCCAGCAGCTTGACAGGGCCCTCCTACATTGAGCAGTTCTTC. Amino acid sequence: CASSLTGPSYIEQFF.

Note on this clonotype: A much larger clone differs from this one at a single base, so this may be a read error. The rearrangement links TRBV20-1 to TRBJ2-7; the D gene is possibly TRBD1 (6 bases). Trimming took off 6 bases at V and 2 bases at J, with 14 bases between the two ends. The CDR3 has 13 residues. Germline CDR1 DFQATT, CDR2 SNEGSKA (reference sequence). The DNA of the CDR3 is TGCAGTGCCGGGACAATCCTCACCTACGAGCAGTACTTC. Translated: CSAGTILTYEQYF.

This clonotype was counted a few times. Given a much more abundant clone one base away, this may be a read error. The chain combines TRBV3-1 with TRBJ2-3; 9 bases line up with TRBD2. Per the germline V gene, CDR1 is LGHDT and CDR2 is YNNKEL (reference sequence). CDR3 length: 17 residues. The CDR3 bases are TGTACCAGCAGCCAAGATCCCCCTAGCGGGGTCACAGATACGCAGTATTTT. Protein sequence: CTSSQDPPSGVTDTQYF.

In its sample, this clonotype was seen many times. The chain recombines TRBV20-1 with TRBJ2-3; D may match TRBD1 or TRBD2 (5 bases each). CDR1 is DFQATT and CDR2 is SNEGSKA in the germline V gene (reference sequence). Between the trimmed V and J ends, which lost 6 bases and 2 bases, there was a span of 9 bases. This CDR3 comprises 12 residues. The CDR3 coding sequence is TGCAGTGCAGGGACCAACACAGATACGCAGTATTTT. Translating gives CSAGTNTDTQYF.

This clonotype was seen repeatedly, ten times or more. The gene calls are TRBV14 and TRBJ1-1; the match to TRBD1 covers 10 bases. Looked up from germline, CDR1 is SGHDN and CDR2 is FVKESK. V trimming: 3 bases; J trimming: 1 base; junction bases outside the gene matches: 11. The CDR3 sequence is 18 residues long. The CDR3 nucleotides read TGTGCCAGCAGCCACCGCCCGGGACAGGGGAAGGGGAACACTGAAGCTTTCTTT. It is translated as CASSHRPGQGKGNTEAFF.

This clonotype has at least ten counts. The CDR3 DNA reads TGTGCCAGCAGTTCTTTGGAAAGCTCCTACAATGAGCAGTTCTTC. This sequence encodes CASSSLESSYNEQFF. The gene calls are TRBV12-3 or TRBV12-4 and TRBJ2-1; D gene uncertain. CDR3 size: 15 residues. The V gene lost 4 bases and the J gene lost 0 bases, with 10 bases spanning the gap.

This clonotype was seen many times. The chain combines TRBV11-3 with TRBJ1-1; 7 bases line up with TRBD1. Germline V gives CDR1 SGHNT, CDR2 YENEEA. The CDR3 runs to 16 residues. Unmatched junction bases numbered 14, after V lost 6 bases and J lost 4 bases. The CDR3 DNA sequence: TGTGCCAGCAGTTCCGCGCGACAGGGTATGGGCACTGAAGCTTTCTTT. Protein: CASSSARQGMGTEAFF.

This rearrangement joins TRBV13 to TRBJ1-1; TRBD1 agrees at 9 bases. V lost 4 bases, J lost 6 bases, and 12 bases stayed unmatched. The CDR3 covers 16 residues. The germline V gene has CDR1 PRHDT and CDR2 FYEKMQ (reference sequence). Here the CDR3 DNA reads TGTGCCAGCAGCTCACTGCCGGGACAGGGCGGTGCTGAAGCTTTCTTT. It yields the protein CASSSLPGQGGAEAFF.

As regards this clonotype: This may be a read error: a much more frequent sequence differs by one nucleotide. The conserved phenylalanine or tryptophan is not found at the CDR3 terminus, so this likely reflects a read error. This rearrangement joins TRBV6-2 or TRBV6-3 to TRBJ2-7; D unresolved. Germline V gives CDR1 MNHEY, CDR2 SVGEGT. The CDR3 has 13 residues. The V gene lost 6 bases and the J gene lost 4 bases, with 13 bases spanning the gap. DNA for the CDR3: TGTGCCAGCAGGACGCGTAGCCCTTACGAGCAGTACTCC. Protein product: CASRTRSPYEQYS.